The 15 T cell receptor beta chains below come from one sample, sequenced in a study of type 1 and type 2 diabetes patients. PCR was run on genomic DNA. Multiplex PCR with 30 forward and 13 reverse primers amplified the TCR beta CDR3. Each CDR3 protein gets one entry after TCRdb re-called the multiplex PCR reads with MiXCR. The sample records around 300,000 distinct CDR3 sequences, 45% to 60% being singletons. Input material: peripheral blood mononuclear cells (PBMCs). The source of these receptors is a man aged 18 to 29 with type 2 diabetes.

The rearrangement links TRBV12-3 or TRBV12-4 to TRBJ2-5; no clear D. The CDR3 contains 13 residues. The V gene lost 5 bases and the J gene lost 7 bases, with 14 bases spanning the gap. CDR3 protein: CASSPKDPGTQYF. The CDR3 region has the DNA TGTGCCAGCAGTCCTAAGGACCCAGGGACCCAGTACTTC.

V usage is TRBV20-1 and J usage is TRBJ2-7, with TRBD2 matching 13 bases. The CDR3 consists of 14 residues. Germline CDR1 DFQATT, CDR2 SNEGSKA (reference sequence). Germline trimming cut 1 base from V and 4 bases from J; bases unmatched to any gene: 1. Written as DNA, the CDR3 is TGCAGTGCTAGAGGGGGACTAGCGGGGTACGAGCAGTACTTC. Translation gives CSARGGLAGYEQYF.

In its sample, this clonotype was seen many times. The V gene is TRBV27, the J gene TRBJ2-3, with TRBD1 matching 9 bases. V gave up 0 bases and J gave up 4 bases; unmatched junction bases: 2. Germline V lookup: CDR1 MNHEY, CDR2 SMNVEV (reference sequence). This CDR3 region has 15 residues. The CDR3 DNA reads TGTGCCAGCAGTTTATCGACAGGGGGGGCAGATACGCAGTATTTT. Amino acid sequence: CASSLSTGGADTQYF.

This clonotype was picked up many times. The V and J genes are TRBV2 and TRBJ2-7; D is undetermined. CDR1 and CDR2 (germline): SNHLY, FYNNEI. The CDR3 is 15 residues long. Trimming pared 1 base from V and 4 bases from J, leaving 14 bases between. In DNA form, the CDR3 reads TGTGCCAGCAGTGAAGTGCTGGGTAAGGCGTACGAGCAGTACTTC. Protein sequence: CASSEVLGKAYEQYF.

The table lists this clonotype with a few counts. The V and J genes are TRBV27 and TRBJ1-6, with D possibly TRBD1 on 6 matching bases. Germline loops: CDR1 MNHEY, CDR2 SMNVEV (reference sequence). CDR3 length: 13 residues. V was trimmed by 6 bases and J by 10 bases, leaving 13 bases between them. Written as DNA, the CDR3 is TGTGCCAGCAGAGGAACAGGGCAATCACCCCTCCACTTT. This gives the protein CASRGTGQSPLHF.

The chain is built from TRBV25-1 and TRBJ1-1; 7 bases are shared with TRBD1. With V trimmed by 5 bases and J by 7 bases, 4 bases remained unmatched. The length of the CDR3 is 12 residues. Per the germline V gene, CDR1 is MGHDK and CDR2 is SYGVNS. CDR3 residues: CASSQGQVEAFF. For the CDR3, the DNA is TGTGCCAGCAGTCAAGGACAGGTTGAAGCTTTCTTT.

The chain recombines TRBV19 with TRBJ2-7; 8 bases are a match to TRBD2. CDR3 length equals 16 residues. Germline V gives CDR1 LNHDA, CDR2 SQIVND (reference sequence). The V segment lost 5 bases and the J segment 2 bases; nucleotides outside the gene matches: 11. The CDR3, as DNA: TGTGCCAGTAGTTCAAATCGACTAGCGAGAACCTACGAGCAGTACTTC. Translating gives CASSSNRLARTYEQYF.

J is TRBJ1-1 and V is TRBV19; D unclear. Trimming removed 6 bases from V and 1 base from J, with 12 bases in between. The CDR3 is 14 amino acids. Germline CDR1 reads LNHDA; CDR2 reads SQIVND (reference sequence). The CDR3 nucleotides are TGTGCCAGTAGGCCGGAGCGGAGGAACACTGAAGCTTTCTTT. Encoded protein: CASRPERRNTEAFF.

This clonotype was counted ten times or more. The chain uses TRBV10-1 and TRBJ2-2; D possibly matches TRBD1 or TRBD2 (7 bases each). The CDR3 consists of 15 residues. CDR1 is WNHNN, CDR2 SYGVQD, per germline (reference sequence). Trimming removed 6 bases from V and 1 base from J, with 12 bases in between. CDR3 region: CASSRGDRNTGELFF. The DNA of the CDR3 is TGCGCCAGCAGCCGGGGGGACAGGAACACCGGGGAGCTGTTTTTT.

This clonotype has a handful of counts. The chain carries TRBV12-3 or TRBV12-4 and TRBJ2-2, with TRBD2 identical over 12 bases. V dropped 6 bases and J dropped 4; count of bases not matched to a gene: 3. This CDR3 has 15 amino acids. The CDR3 loop is CASSGLAGSTGELFF. The DNA of the CDR3 is TGTGCCAGCAGCGGACTAGCGGGAAGCACCGGGGAGCTGTTTTTT.

The chain carries TRBV14 and TRBJ1-1; unclear D gene. V was cut by 3 bases and J by 5 bases, with 10 bases left in between. The CDR3 is 13 amino acids. Germline-derived CDR1 and CDR2 are SGHDN and FVKESK. The CDR3 protein is CASSHGGWTEAFF. The CDR3 nucleotides are TGTGCCAGCAGCCATGGCGGGTGGACTGAAGCTTTCTTT.

The rearrangement uses TRBV7-9 and TRBJ1-2, with D possibly being TRBD1 (5 bases). Trimming shortened V by 4 bases and J by 7 bases, and 19 bases separated the two germline ends. The germline V gene has CDR1 SEHNR and CDR2 FQNEAQ (reference sequence). The length of the CDR3 is 15 residues. CDR3 in DNA: TGTGCCAGCAGCTCCCAGGGACTACTTAGGGTTGGCTACACCTTC. It encodes CASSSQGLLRVGYTF.

The V call is TRBV12-3 or TRBV12-4, the J call TRBJ2-5; D is unclear. V lost 2 bases, J lost 5 bases, and 9 bases lay in between. The length of the CDR3 is 13 residues. The CDR3 protein is CASSLLESETQYF. DNA of the CDR3: TGTGCCAGCAGTTTACTGGAATCGGAGACCCAGTACTTC.

This clonotype has only a few counts. The chain employs TRBV4-3 and TRBJ2-5, with 9 bases matching TRBD2. Germline V lookup: CDR1 LGHNA, CDR2 YSLEER. The CDR3 runs 18 residues. Trimming removed 1 base from V and 0 bases from J; junction bases left unmatched: 9. This CDR3 reads CASSQVYYQRGDQETQYF. The CDR3 region has the DNA TGCGCCAGCAGCCAAGTGTACTACCAGCGGGGGGACCAAGAGACCCAGTACTTC.

The chain is built from TRBV15 and TRBJ2-2; a weak D match, TRBD1 (6 bases). CDR3 length equals 16 residues. From germline, CDR1 is LNHNV and CDR2 YYDKDF (reference sequence). The V end lost 3 bases, the J end lost 4 bases, and 15 bases lay between the germline ends. CDR3 sequence (DNA): TGTGCCACCAGCAGGGTACAGGGAATAGGCACCGGGGAGCTGTTTTTT. Its translation is CATSRVQGIGTGELFF.